The 9 T cell receptor beta chains below come from one sample, sequenced in a study of cytomegalovirus exposure and HLA in healthy donors. The PCR contained 60 Vbeta and 13 Jbeta primers. Profiled with immunoSEQ multiplex PCR; TCRdb holds only in-frame clones, not every one. The data hold about 94,000 clones, with about four fifths observed a single time. Sample: PBMCs. These receptors were taken from a human donor in good health.

The V and J genes are TRBV19 and TRBJ2-7; 7 nucleotides align to TRBD1. The ends lost 4 bases at V and 5 bases at J; junction bases unmatched: 8. Germline lookup yields CDR1 LNHDA and CDR2 SQIVND (reference sequence). This CDR3 is built from 14 residues. Here the CDR3 DNA reads TGTGCCAGTAGTAGGTCCGCAGGGGGTGACGAGCAGTACTTC. Translation: CASSRSAGGDEQYF.

This clone was picked up one time. The chain uses TRBV6-1 and TRBJ2-5, with a tentative D call TRBD2 (6 bases). V was pared by 4 bases and J by 5 bases, with 14 bases between. CDR1 is MNHNS and CDR2 is SASEGT in the germline V gene. This CDR3 comprises 14 residues. The CDR3 is CASSGLRGSETQYF. The CDR3 DNA reads as TGTGCCAGCAGTGGCCTGCGGGGTTCGGAGACCCAGTACTTC.

The chain employs TRBV4-3 and TRBJ2-5, with 12 bases identical to TRBD1. Germline V gives CDR1 LGHNA, CDR2 YSLEER. The length of the CDR3 is 16 residues. V was clipped by 3 bases and J by 5 bases; unmatched bases: 7. The CDR3 reads CASSQGTGGRVETQYF. The CDR3 nucleotides are TGCGCCAGCAGCCAGGGGACAGGGGGCAGGGTGGAGACCCAGTACTTC.

This chain uses TRBV7-3 with TRBJ2-7; TRBD1 is a possible D gene (6 bases). The V end was cut by 1 base, the J end by 6 bases, with 10 bases between. Per the germline V gene, CDR1 is SGHTA and CDR2 is FQGTGA. The CDR3 is 13 amino acids. The DNA of the CDR3 is TGTGCCAGCAGCTTAATTCAGGGGAGCGAGCAGTACTTC. This translates into CASSLIQGSEQYF.

The chain employs TRBV27 and TRBJ1-6; D may be TRBD1 (5 bases). Between the trimmed V and J ends, which lost 5 bases and 8 bases, there was a span of 19 bases. CDR1 and CDR2 (germline): MNHEY, SMNVEV (reference sequence). CDR3 length: 16 residues. CDR3 DNA sequence: TGTGCCAGCAGTCCCCCCGCCGGGGGAGGGCATTCACCCCTCCACTTT. Amino acid sequence: CASSPPAGGGHSPLHF.

This rearrangement joins TRBV4-2 to TRBJ2-1; TRBD2 aligns across 8 bases. This CDR3 comprises 15 residues. Trimming at V came to 0 bases and at J to 8 bases, leaving 6 bases not matched to a gene. The germline gives CDR1 LGHNA, CDR2 YNFKEQ. CDR3 residues: CASSQDLAGRDEQFF. CDR3 bases: TGTGCCAGCAGCCAAGATCTAGCGGGTAGGGATGAGCAGTTCTTC.

The chain combines TRBV29-1 with TRBJ2-1; TRBD2 agrees at 8 bases. V was clipped by 0 bases and J by 5 bases; unmatched bases: 3. Germline-derived CDR1 and CDR2 are SQVTM and ANQGSEA. This CDR3 has 14 residues. Written as DNA, the CDR3 is TGCAGCGTTGAAGACCGGGGGGGCCACAATGAGCAGTTCTTC. It is translated as CSVEDRGGHNEQFF.

The CDR3: CASSVADRPGTEAFF. The CDR3 nucleotides are TGTGCCAGCAGCGTGGCGGACAGGCCGGGGACTGAAGCTTTCTTT. The chain recombines TRBV9 with TRBJ1-1, with 7 bases matching TRBD1. The CDR3 extends over 15 amino acids. The V segment lost 2 bases and the J segment 5 bases; nucleotides outside the gene matches: 9. In germline, CDR1 is SGDLS, CDR2 YYNGEE.

Details on this clone: At one end the junction does not follow the germline gene, possibly because of a read error. V gene TRBV10-3 combines with J gene TRBJ1-5; D might be TRBD1 (6 bases). The CDR3 runs 15 residues. Germline V gene data show CDR1 as ENHRY and CDR2 as SYGVKD. DNA of the CDR3: TGTGCCACTACACCCGCACTGGGGGCAGGGCAGCTCCAGCATTTT. This translates into CATTPALGAGQLQHF.